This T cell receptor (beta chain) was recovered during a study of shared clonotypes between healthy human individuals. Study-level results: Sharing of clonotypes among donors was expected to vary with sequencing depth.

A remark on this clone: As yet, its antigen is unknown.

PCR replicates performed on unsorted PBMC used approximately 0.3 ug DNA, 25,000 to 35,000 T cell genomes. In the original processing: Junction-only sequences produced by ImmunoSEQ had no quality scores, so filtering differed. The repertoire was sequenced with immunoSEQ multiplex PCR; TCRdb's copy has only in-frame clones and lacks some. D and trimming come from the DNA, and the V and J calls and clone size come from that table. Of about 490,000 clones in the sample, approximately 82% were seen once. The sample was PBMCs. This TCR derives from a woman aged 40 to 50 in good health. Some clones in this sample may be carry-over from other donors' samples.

CDR3 protein: CASTKAGWSGANVLTF. CDR3 nucleotide sequence: TGTGCCAGTACTAAGGCAGGTTGGTCTGGGGCCAACGTCCTGACTTTC. The genes are TRBV19 and TRBJ2-6; D uncertain. V was pared by 7 bases and J by 1 base, with 14 bases between. CDR1 and CDR2 (germline): LNHDA, SQIVND (reference sequence). The CDR3 is 16 residues long. Full variable domain (outside the CDR3, taken from reference TRBV19 and TRBJ2-6): DGGITQSPKYLFRKEGQNVTLSCEQNLNHDAMYWYRQDPGQGLRLIYYSQIVNDFQKGDIAEGYSVSREKKESFPLTVTSAQKNPTAFYLCASTKAGWSGANVLTFGAGSRLTVL.